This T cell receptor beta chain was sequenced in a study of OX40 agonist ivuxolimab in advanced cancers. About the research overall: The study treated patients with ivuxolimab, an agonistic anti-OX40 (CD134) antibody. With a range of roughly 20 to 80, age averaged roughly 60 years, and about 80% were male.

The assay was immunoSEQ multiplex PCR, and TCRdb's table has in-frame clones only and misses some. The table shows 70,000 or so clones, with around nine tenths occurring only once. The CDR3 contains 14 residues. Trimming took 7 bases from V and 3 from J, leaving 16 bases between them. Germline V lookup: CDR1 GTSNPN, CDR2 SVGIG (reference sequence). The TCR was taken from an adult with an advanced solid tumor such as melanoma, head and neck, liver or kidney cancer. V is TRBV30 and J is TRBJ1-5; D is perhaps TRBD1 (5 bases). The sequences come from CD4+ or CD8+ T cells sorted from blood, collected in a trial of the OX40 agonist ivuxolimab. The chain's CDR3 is CAYQAGGVNQPQHF. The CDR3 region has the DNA TGTGCCTATCAAGCGGGGGGGGTCAATCAGCCCCAGCATTTT.